This paragraph covers one T cell receptor beta chain sequence. Its antigen remains unknown. The data are from a study of cytomegalovirus exposure and HLA in healthy donors. Study-level background: The 110 million or so unique TCR beta sequences, from about 190 million T cells, were found by an earlier analysis.

Vbeta (60) and Jbeta (13) primers were used in the PCR. Data came from immunoSEQ multiplex PCR; TCRdb stores just in-frame clones and leaves some out. In all, the sample yields about 130,000 clones. CDR1 is SGHTA, CDR2 FQGNSA, per germline. The CDR3 is 13 amino acids. The V end was cut by 3 bases, the J end by 3 bases, with 9 bases between. Whole-study results and caveats: Altogether, some 170 TCR beta chains were recorded as cytomegalovirus-associated. Of the V segments, some could not be distinguished, including TRBV6-2 and TRBV6-3, and were excluded.

This sequence joins TRBV7-2 and TRBJ2-7, with TRBD2 as a possible D gene (6 bases). The TCR originated in a man in his forties in good health and CMV-seronegative. Sequences were obtained from PBMCs. CDR3: CASSFSSDYEQYF. DNA for the CDR3: TGTGCCAGCAGCTTCTCTAGCGACTACGAGCAGTACTTC. The full variable domain, its missing parts supplied by reference TRBV7-2 and TRBJ2-7, is GAGVSQSPSNKVTEKGKDVELRCDPISGHTALYWYRQSLGQGLEFLIYFQGNSAPDKSGLPSDRFSAERTGGSVSTLTIQRTQQEDSAVYLCASSFSSDYEQYFGPGTRLTVT.